Each of the 18 T cell receptor beta chains below was sequenced from the same sample in a study of blood T cell repertoires in COVID-19. Data came from immunoSEQ multiplex PCR; TCRdb stores just in-frame clones and leaves some out. The data contain around 180,000 clones, about 91% of them singletons. Material: peripheral blood. All receptors come from a woman in her 30s with acute or convalescent COVID-19.

The chain uses TRBV6-5 and TRBJ1-2; 7 nucleotides match TRBD1. Looked up from germline, CDR1 is MNHEY and CDR2 is SVGAGI. The J segment lost 7 bases and the V segment lost 4 bases, leaving 6 bases of the junction unmatched. The CDR3 length is 13 residues. DNA for the CDR3: TGTGCCAGCAGTTTCGACAGGGTGGGTGGCTACACCTTC. Its protein product is CASSFDRVGGYTF.

The genes are TRBV30 and TRBJ1-5; perhaps TRBD1 as D (5 bases). V gave up 5 bases and J gave up 2 bases, with 10 bases separating them. The CDR3 spans 13 residues. In germline, CDR1 is GTSNPN, CDR2 SVGIG (reference sequence). CDR3 coding DNA: TGTGCCTGGGCCCGGGGGGGCAATCAGCCCCAGCATTTT. Amino acid sequence: CAWARGGNQPQHF.

CDR3 bases: TGTGCCAGCAGCTTAGATCAGGACAGGTGGAAAGCTTTCTTT. Protein sequence: CASSLDQDRWKAFF. The rearrangement links TRBV11-3 to TRBJ1-1; 7 bases line up with TRBD1. This CDR3 region has 14 residues. Germline V gene sequence: CDR1 SGHNT, CDR2 YENEEA. V was pared by 0 bases and J by 9 bases, with 7 bases of the junction left unmatched.

The chain recombines TRBV11-2 with TRBJ2-6; D not resolved. Germline loops: CDR1 SGHAT, CDR2 FQNNGV. V lost 5 bases to trimming and J lost 0 bases, with 14 bases between them. This CDR3 region has 17 residues. CDR3 residues: CASSRLESSSGANVLTF. DNA of the CDR3: TGTGCCAGCAGCCGCTTAGAGTCATCCTCTGGGGCCAACGTCCTGACTTTC.

The gene calls are TRBV11-3 and TRBJ2-1; D is possibly TRBD2 (6 bases). Germline V lookup: CDR1 SGHNT, CDR2 YENEEA. V dropped 1 base and J dropped 7 bases, with 17 bases sitting between them. CDR3 size: 16 residues. The CDR3 DNA reads as TGTGCCAGCAGCTTAGCCGGGAGCATCGTTGGAAATGAGCAGTTCTTC. It is translated as CASSLAGSIVGNEQFF.

J is TRBJ1-5 and V is TRBV7-6; D gene ambiguous. Germline V lookup: CDR1 SGHVS, CDR2 FNYEAQ. The CDR3 is 16 residues long. V lost 7 bases and J lost 0, with 16 bases in between. The DNA for the CDR3 is TGTGCCAGCACCCTAATTCCGACGGGTAGCAATCAGCCCCAGCATTTT. This gives the protein CASTLIPTGSNQPQHF.

The chain employs TRBV5-8 and TRBJ2-7; the D gene is possibly TRBD2 (5 bases). In germline, CDR1 is SGHTS, CDR2 YDEGEE. The CDR3 has 15 amino acids. The V end lost 1 base, the J end lost 3 bases, and 14 bases lay between the germline ends. The DNA of the CDR3 is TGTGCCAGCAGCTTGTTAAGCGGCAGCAACTACGAGCAGTACTTC. It translates to CASSLLSGSNYEQYF. Filled out from reference TRBV5-8 and TRBJ2-7, the complete variable domain reads EAGVTQSPTHLIKTRGQQATLRCSPISGHTSVYWYQQALGLGLQFLLWYDEGEERNRGNFPPRFSGRQFPNYSSELNVNALELEDSALYLCASSLLSGSNYEQYFGPGTRLTVT.

V gene TRBV28 combines with J gene TRBJ1-6, with D uncertain. With 10 bases removed from V and 7 bases from J, the gap between germline ends came to 11 bases. The germline V gene has CDR1 MDHEN and CDR2 SYDVKM. This CDR3 region has 12 residues. In nucleotides, the CDR3 is TGTGCCACTCTATACAGCAATTCACCCCTCCACTTT. Its protein product is CATLYSNSPLHF. Variable domain in full (rest from reference TRBV28 and TRBJ1-6): DVKVTQSSRYLVKRTGEKVFLECVQDMDHENMFWYRQDPGLGLRLIYFSYDVKMKEKGDIPEGYSVSREKKERFSLILESASTNQTSMYLCATLYSNSPLHFGNGTRLTVT.

This sequence joins TRBV5-1 and TRBJ2-3; a possible D gene is TRBD2 (6 bases). The CDR3 loop spans 16 amino acids. The V end lost 0 bases, the J end lost 2 bases, and 13 bases lay between the germline ends. CDR1 and CDR2 from the germline V gene are SGHRS and YFSETQ. CDR3 sequence (DNA): TGCGCCAGCAGCTTGGTGTTGGGGGGAAACACAGATACGCAGTATTTT. It codes for CASSLVLGGNTDTQYF.

The genes are TRBV7-8 and TRBJ2-5, with 7 nucleotides matching TRBD1. V trimming: 0 bases; J trimming: 1 base; junction bases outside the gene matches: 5. Germline assignment: CDR1 SGHVS and CDR2 FQNEAQ. This CDR3 contains 16 residues. For the CDR3, the DNA is TGTGCCAGCAGCTTAGCCTGGGGACAGCTCCAAGAGACCCAGTACTTC. Translated, it gives CASSLAWGQLQETQYF.

V gene TRBV19 combines with J gene TRBJ2-7; D may be TRBD1 (5 bases). This CDR3 spans 11 amino acids. Germline loops: CDR1 LNHDA, CDR2 SQIVND (reference sequence). V lost 1 base and J lost 13, with 11 bases in between. The CDR3 DNA is TGTGCCAGTAGTATAGGGGGCTCCCTCTACTTC. Translation gives CASSIGGSLYF.

The V and J genes are TRBV5-4 and TRBJ2-7; the D is unclear. With 0 bases removed from V and 3 bases from J, the gap between germline ends came to 10 bases. Germline V gene data show CDR1 as SGHNT and CDR2 as YYREEE (reference sequence). This CDR3 region has 14 residues. The CDR3 DNA reads TGTGCCAGCAGCTTGGCCCCTAATTACTACGAGCAGTACTTC. Protein: CASSLAPNYYEQYF.

The chain couples TRBV29-1 to TRBJ2-3; 8 bases line up with TRBD2. In germline, CDR1 is SQVTM, CDR2 ANQGSEA. Trimming cost V 8 bases and J 3 bases; bases outside gene matches: 7. This CDR3 comprises 13 residues. CDR3 bases: TGCAGCTTACGGGAGGGAGGGACAGATACGCAGTATTTT. Residues: CSLREGGTDTQYF.

This clone was counted once. The chain uses TRBV5-1 and TRBJ2-5; D is unclear. The germline V and J ends were trimmed by 4 bases and 3 bases, with 7 bases remaining between them. Germline CDR1 is SGHRS and CDR2 is YFSETQ. The CDR3 length is 12 residues. CDR3 sequence reads: CASSEIEETQYF. In DNA form, the CDR3 reads TGCGCCAGCAGCGAGATAGAAGAGACCCAGTACTTC. Full variable domain (missing parts from reference TRBV5-1 and TRBJ2-5): KAGVTQTPRYLIKTRGQQVTLSCSPISGHRSVSWYQQTPGQGLQFLFEYFSETQRNKGNFPGRFSGRQFSNSRSEMNVSTLELGDSALYLCASSEIEETQYFGPGTRLLVL.

V and J are TRBV30 and TRBJ2-1, with TRBD2 matching over 12 bases. The CDR3 has 16 amino acids. Trimming removed 0 bases from V and 9 bases from J; junction bases left unmatched: 9. CDR1 is GTSNPN, CDR2 SVGIG, per germline (reference sequence). The CDR3 DNA follows: TGTGCCTGGAGTGTGGGGCTAGCGGGAGGGCCTTTTGAGCAGTTCTTC. Protein sequence: CAWSVGLAGGPFEQFF. Supplemented by reference TRBV30 and TRBJ2-1, the full variable domain reads SQTIHQWPATLVQPVGSPLSLECTVEGTSNPNLYWYRQAAGRGLQLLFYSVGIGQISSEVPQNLSASRPQDRQFILSSKKLLLSDSGFYLCAWSVGLAGGPFEQFFGPGTRLTVL.

This chain uses TRBV6-5 with TRBJ1-1, with D uncertain. V lost 10 bases and J 4 bases, leaving 10 bases between the germline ends. The CDR3 runs to 11 residues. Germline CDR1 is MNHEY and CDR2 is SVGAGI. This CDR3 reads CATLKSTEAFF. CDR3 nucleotides: TGTGCCACCCTTAAGAGCACTGAAGCTTTCTTT.

The J gene is TRBJ2-3, the V gene TRBV24-1; D is possibly TRBD2 (5 bases). The CDR3 runs 16 residues. With 0 bases removed from V and 0 bases from J, the gap between germline ends came to 9 bases. Germline CDR1 reads KGHDR; CDR2 reads SFDVKD. CDR3 protein: CATSDLEGESTDTQYF. The CDR3 DNA follows: TGTGCCACCAGTGATTTGGAGGGAGAGAGCACAGATACGCAGTATTTT.

CDR3 protein: CASSGLLTGELFF. The CDR3 DNA follows: TGTGCCAGCAGCGGGCTTCTCACCGGGGAGCTGTTTTTT. The J gene is TRBJ2-2, the V gene TRBV7-9; D is ambiguous. The ends were cut back, 5 bases at V and 4 bases at J, with 8 bases in the middle. Germline lookup yields CDR1 SEHNR and CDR2 FQNEAQ (reference sequence). The CDR3 length is 13 residues.